The 5 T cell receptor beta chains presented below share a single source sample, sequenced in a study of blood T cells in healthy people across ages. Next came a second PCR, run for roughly 7 to 12 cycles, which used a sample-barcoded 5' primer along with a J-beta primer mix. TCRdb re-derived calls from the 5' RACE reads in MiXCR, one entry per CDR3 protein. The sample yields 650,000 to 1,000,000 distinct CDR3 sequences, roughly 40% seen once. Sequenced sample: blood. The receptors come from a man in his late teens or twenties in good health.

With respect to this clonotype: A much larger clonotype is one base distant, so this may be a read error. The rearrangement uses TRBV20-1 and TRBJ2-3; tentative D call: TRBD2 (6 bases). Per germline, CDR1 DFQATT and CDR2 SNEGSKA (reference sequence). The CDR3 totals 12 residues. In nucleotides, the CDR3 is TGCAGGGCTAGGGGACTGACAGATACGCAGTATTTT. It specifies CRARGLTDTQYF.

This clonotype was counted between two and nine times. The chain recombines TRBV15 with TRBJ2-7; D might be TRBD2 (5 bases). The CDR3 sequence is 11 residues long. The germline gives CDR1 LNHNV, CDR2 YYDKDF (reference sequence). Trimming stripped 4 bases from V and 7 bases from J, with 8 bases between. The CDR3 sequence is CATSNSAEQYF. CDR3 nucleotides: TGTGCCACCAGCAATAGCGCTGAGCAGTACTTC.

The chain couples TRBV5-6 to TRBJ2-5, with D perhaps TRBD1 or TRBD2 (5 bases each). Germline V gives CDR1 SGHDT, CDR2 YYEEEE. V lost 0 bases to trimming and J lost 3 bases, with 12 bases between them. The CDR3 is 15 residues long. The CDR3 bases are TGTGCCAGCAGCTTGGATTACAGGAGGAAAGAGACCCAGTACTTC. Translated, it gives CASSLDYRRKETQYF.

A word on this clonotype: One base away lies a much larger clone, so this may be a sequencing read error. J is TRBJ1-6 and V is TRBV19; D not resolved. Germline CDR1 LNHDA, CDR2 SQIVND (reference sequence). This CDR3 has 13 amino acids. The CDR3 reads CAISISGDSPLHF. The CDR3 nucleotides are TGTGCCATTAGTATATCCGGCGATTCACCCCTCCACTTT.

V usage is TRBV7-2 and J usage is TRBJ2-1; unclear D gene. There are 13 residues in the CDR3. Germline-derived CDR1 and CDR2 are SGHTA and FQGNSA. The V end was cut by 3 bases, the J end by 13 bases, with 16 bases between. CDR3 loop: CASSLTLPETQFF. In DNA, the CDR3 is TGTGCCAGCAGCTTGACCCTCCCGGAGACCCAGTTCTTC. Full variable domain (remainder filled in from reference TRBV7-2 and TRBJ2-1): GAGVSQSPSNKVTEKGKDVELRCDPISGHTALYWYRQSLGQGLEFLIYFQGNSAPDKSGLPSDRFSAERTGGSVSTLTIQRTQQEDSAVYLCASSLTLPETQFFGPGTRLTVL.